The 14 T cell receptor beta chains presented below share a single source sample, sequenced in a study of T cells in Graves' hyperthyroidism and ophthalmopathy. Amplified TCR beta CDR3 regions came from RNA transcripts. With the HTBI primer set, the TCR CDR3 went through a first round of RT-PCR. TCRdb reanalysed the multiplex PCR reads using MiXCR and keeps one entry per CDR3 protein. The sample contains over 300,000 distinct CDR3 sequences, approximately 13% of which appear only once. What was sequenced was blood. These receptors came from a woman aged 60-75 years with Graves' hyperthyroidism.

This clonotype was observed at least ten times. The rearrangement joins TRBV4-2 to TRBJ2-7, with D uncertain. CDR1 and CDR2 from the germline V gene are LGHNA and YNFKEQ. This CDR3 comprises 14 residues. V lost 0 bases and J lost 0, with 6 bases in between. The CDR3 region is CASSQERSSYEQYF. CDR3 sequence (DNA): TGTGCCAGCAGCCAAGAACGGAGCTCCTACGAGCAGTACTTC.

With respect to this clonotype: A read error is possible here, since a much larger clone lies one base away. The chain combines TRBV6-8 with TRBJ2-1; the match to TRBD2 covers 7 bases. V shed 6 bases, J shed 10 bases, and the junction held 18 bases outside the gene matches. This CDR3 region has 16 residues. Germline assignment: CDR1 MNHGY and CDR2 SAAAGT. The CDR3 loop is CASSPLAGFVSYEQFF. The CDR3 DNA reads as TGTGCCAGCAGCCCCTTAGCGGGCTTCGTCTCCTACGAGCAGTTCTTC.

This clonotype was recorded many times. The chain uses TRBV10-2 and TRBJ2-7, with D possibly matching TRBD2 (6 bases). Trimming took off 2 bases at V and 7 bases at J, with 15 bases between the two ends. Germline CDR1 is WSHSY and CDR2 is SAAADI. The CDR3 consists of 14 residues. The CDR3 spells CASSERTGVGEQYF. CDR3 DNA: TGCGCCAGCAGTGAGAGGACGGGAGTGGGTGAGCAGTACTTC.

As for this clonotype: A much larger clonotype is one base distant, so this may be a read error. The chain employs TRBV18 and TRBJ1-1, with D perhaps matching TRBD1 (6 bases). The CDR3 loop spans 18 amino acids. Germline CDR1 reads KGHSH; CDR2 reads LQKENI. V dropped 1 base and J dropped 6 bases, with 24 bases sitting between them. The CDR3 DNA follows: TGTGCCAGCTCACCACGGACCAGGGTGGGGGGGCAATCGGCTGAAGCTTTCTTT. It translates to CASSPRTRVGGQSAEAFF.

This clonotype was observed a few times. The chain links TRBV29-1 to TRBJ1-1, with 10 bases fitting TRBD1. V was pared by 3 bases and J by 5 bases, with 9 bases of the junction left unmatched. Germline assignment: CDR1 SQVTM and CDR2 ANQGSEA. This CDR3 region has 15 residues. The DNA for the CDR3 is TGCAGCGTTGAGGACAGGGGGTCGAAGTTGACTGAAGCTTTCTTT. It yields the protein CSVEDRGSKLTEAFF.

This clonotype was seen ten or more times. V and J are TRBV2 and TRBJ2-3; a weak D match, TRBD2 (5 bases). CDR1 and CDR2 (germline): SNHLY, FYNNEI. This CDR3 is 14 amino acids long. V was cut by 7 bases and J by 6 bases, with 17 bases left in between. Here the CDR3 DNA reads TGTGCCAGCAAGGATCTAGCAGCGTCGGATACGCAGTATTTT. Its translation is CASKDLAASDTQYF.

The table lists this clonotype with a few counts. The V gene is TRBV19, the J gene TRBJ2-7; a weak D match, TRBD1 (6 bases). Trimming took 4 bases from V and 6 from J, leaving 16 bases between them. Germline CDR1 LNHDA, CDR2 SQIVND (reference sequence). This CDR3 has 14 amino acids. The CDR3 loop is CASSRHRELTEQYF. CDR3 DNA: TGTGCCAGTAGTAGACACAGGGAACTTACCGAGCAGTACTTC.

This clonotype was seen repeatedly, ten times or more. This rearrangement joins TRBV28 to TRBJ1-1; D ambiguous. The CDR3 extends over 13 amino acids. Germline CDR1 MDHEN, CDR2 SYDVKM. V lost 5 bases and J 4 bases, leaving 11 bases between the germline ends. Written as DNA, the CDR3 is TGTGCCAGCAGTATTTTAGGGCCCACTGAAGCTTTCTTT. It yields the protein CASSILGPTEAFF.

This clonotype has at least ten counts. The CDR3 region has the DNA TGTGCCAGCTCACCTAGACAGGACACAGATACGCAGTATTTT. Amino acids: CASSPRQDTDTQYF. The genes are TRBV18 and TRBJ2-3; TRBD1 might be the D (6 bases). Germline V gives CDR1 KGHSH, CDR2 LQKENI. The V end lost 3 bases, the J end lost 2 bases, and 9 bases lay between the germline ends. The CDR3 covers 14 residues.

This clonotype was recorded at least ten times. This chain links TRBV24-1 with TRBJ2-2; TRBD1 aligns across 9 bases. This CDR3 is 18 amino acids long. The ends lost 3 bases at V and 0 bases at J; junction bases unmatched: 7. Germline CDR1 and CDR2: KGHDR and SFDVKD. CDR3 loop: CATSDVPGQGSNTGELFF. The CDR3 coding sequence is TGTGCCACCAGTGATGTCCCGGGACAGGGCTCGAACACCGGGGAGCTGTTTTTT.

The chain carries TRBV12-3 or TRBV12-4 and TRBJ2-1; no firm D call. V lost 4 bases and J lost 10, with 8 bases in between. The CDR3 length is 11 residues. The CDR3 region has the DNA TGTGCCAGCAGTTCCGGAGCGGAGCAGTTCTTC. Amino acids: CASSSGAEQFF.

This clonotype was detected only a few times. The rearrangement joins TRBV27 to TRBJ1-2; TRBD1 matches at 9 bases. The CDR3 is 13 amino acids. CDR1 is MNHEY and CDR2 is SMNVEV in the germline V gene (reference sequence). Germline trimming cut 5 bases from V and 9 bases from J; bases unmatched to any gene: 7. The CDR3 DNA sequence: TGTGCCAGCAGTCCCTCCGGACAGGGGAGCTACACCTTC. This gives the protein CASSPSGQGSYTF.

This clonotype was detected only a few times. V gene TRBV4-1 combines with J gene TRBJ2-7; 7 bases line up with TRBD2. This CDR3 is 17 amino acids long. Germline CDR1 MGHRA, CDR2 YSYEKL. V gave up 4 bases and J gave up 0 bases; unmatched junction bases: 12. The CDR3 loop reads CASSPRGGLAGSYEQYF. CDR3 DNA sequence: TGCGCCAGCAGCCCGAGAGGTGGATTAGCGGGCTCCTACGAGCAGTACTTC.

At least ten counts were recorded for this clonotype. The CDR3 nucleotides are TGTGCCAGCAGCCTAGGGACAGGGAAAAATGAAAAACTGTTTTTT. Protein sequence: CASSLGTGKNEKLFF. The V call is TRBV11-2, the J call TRBJ1-4; 9 nucleotides line up with TRBD1. CDR1 SGHAT and CDR2 FQNNGV come from the germline V gene. Trimming removed 5 bases from V and 5 bases from J; junction bases left unmatched: 6. CDR3 length equals 15 residues.